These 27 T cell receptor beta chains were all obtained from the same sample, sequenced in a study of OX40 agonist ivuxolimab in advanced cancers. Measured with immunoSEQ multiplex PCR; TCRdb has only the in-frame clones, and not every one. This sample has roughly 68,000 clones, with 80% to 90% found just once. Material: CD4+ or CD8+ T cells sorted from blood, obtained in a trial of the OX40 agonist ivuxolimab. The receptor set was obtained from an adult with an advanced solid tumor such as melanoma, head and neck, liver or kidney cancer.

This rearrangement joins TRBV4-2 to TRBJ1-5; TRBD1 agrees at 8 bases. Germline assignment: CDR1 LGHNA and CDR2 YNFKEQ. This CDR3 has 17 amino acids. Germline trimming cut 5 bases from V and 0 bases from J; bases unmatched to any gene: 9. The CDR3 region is CASSYGDRRNSNQPQHF. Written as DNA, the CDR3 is TGTGCCAGCAGCTACGGGGACAGGCGGAATAGCAATCAGCCCCAGCATTTT.

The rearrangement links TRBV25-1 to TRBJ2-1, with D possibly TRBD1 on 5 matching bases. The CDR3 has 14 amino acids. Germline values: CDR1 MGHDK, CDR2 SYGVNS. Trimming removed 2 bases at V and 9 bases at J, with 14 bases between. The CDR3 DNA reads TGTGCCAGCAGTGAACAGGGTTGGATTGGTGAGCAGTTCTTC. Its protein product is CASSEQGWIGEQFF.

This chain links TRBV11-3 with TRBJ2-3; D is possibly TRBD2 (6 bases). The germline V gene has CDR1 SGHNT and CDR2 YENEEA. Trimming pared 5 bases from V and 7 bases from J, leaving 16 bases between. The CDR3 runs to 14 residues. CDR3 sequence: CASSPSRGGNTQYF. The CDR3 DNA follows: TGTGCCAGCAGCCCCTCGCGGGGAGGCAATACGCAGTATTTT.

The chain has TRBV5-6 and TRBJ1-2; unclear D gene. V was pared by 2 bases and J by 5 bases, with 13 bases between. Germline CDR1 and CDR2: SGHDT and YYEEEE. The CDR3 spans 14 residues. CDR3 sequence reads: CASSLALTGYGYTF. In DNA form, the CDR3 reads TGTGCCAGCAGCTTAGCTTTGACGGGGTATGGCTACACCTTC.

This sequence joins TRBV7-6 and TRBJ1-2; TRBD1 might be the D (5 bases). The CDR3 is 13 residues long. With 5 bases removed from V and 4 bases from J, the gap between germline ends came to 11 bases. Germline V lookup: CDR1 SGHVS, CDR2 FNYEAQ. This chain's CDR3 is CASSAQAIYGYTF. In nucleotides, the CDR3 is TGTGCCAGCAGCGCACAGGCGATCTATGGCTACACCTTC.

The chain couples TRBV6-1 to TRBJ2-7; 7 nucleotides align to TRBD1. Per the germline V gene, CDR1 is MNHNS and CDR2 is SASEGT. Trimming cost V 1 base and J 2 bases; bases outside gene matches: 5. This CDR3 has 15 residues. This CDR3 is CASSEGTGPTYEQYF. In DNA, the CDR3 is TGTGCCAGCAGTGAAGGGACAGGACCAACCTACGAGCAGTACTTC.

The CDR3 nucleotides are TGTGCCAGCAGTAGGACAGGGGGCTCCTACAATGAGCAGTTCTTC. This gives the protein CASSRTGGSYNEQFF. The chain carries TRBV6-4 and TRBJ2-1, with 10 bases lining up with TRBD1. Looked up from germline, CDR1 is MRHNA and CDR2 is SNTAGT. V gave up 5 bases and J gave up 0 bases; unmatched junction bases: 1. The CDR3 totals 15 residues.

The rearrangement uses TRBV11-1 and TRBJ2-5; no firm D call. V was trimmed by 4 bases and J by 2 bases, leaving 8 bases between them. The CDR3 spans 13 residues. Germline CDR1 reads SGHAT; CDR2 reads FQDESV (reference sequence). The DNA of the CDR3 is TGTGCCAGCAGCTCAGGATATCAAGAGACCCAGTACTTC. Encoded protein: CASSSGYQETQYF.

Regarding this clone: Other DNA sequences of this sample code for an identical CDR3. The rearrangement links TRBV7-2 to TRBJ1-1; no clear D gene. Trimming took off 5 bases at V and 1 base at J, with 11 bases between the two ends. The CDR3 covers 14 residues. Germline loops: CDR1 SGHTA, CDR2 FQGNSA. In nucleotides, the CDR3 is TGTGCCAGCAGCCCCGGCGCGGCGAACACTGAAGCTTTCTTT. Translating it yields CASSPGAANTEAFF. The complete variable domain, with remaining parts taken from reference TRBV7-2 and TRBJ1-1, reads GAGVSQSPSNKVTEKGKDVELRCDPISGHTALYWYRQSLGQGLEFLIYFQGNSAPDKSGLPSDRFSAERTGGSVSTLTIQRTQQEDSAVYLCASSPGAANTEAFFGQGTRLTVV.

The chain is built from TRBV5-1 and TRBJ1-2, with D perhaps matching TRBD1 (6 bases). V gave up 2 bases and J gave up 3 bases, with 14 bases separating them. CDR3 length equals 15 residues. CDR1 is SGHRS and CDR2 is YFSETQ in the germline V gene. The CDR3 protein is CASSFQQGSDYGYTF. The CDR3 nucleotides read TGCGCCAGCAGCTTCCAACAGGGTTCCGACTATGGCTACACCTTC.

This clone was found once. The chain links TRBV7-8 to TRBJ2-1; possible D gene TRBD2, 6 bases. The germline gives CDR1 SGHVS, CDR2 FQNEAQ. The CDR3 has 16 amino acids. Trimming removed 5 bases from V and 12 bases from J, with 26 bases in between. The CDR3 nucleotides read TGTGCCAGCAGCCCCCTTGGGGCGGGAAACAGGCAGGGGCAGTTCTTC. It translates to CASSPLGAGNRQGQFF.

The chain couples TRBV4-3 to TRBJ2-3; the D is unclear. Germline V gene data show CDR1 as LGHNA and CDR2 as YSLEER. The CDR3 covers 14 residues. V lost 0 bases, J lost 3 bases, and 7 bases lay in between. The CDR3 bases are TGCGCCAGCAGCCAAGATAGGGCTACAGATACGCAGTATTTT. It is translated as CASSQDRATDTQYF.

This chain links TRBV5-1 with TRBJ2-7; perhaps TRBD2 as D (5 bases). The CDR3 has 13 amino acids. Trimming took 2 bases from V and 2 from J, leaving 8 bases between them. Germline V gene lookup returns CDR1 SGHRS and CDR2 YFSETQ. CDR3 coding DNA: TGCGCCAGCAGCTTAGCGGCACCCTACGAGCAGTACTTC. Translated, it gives CASSLAAPYEQYF.

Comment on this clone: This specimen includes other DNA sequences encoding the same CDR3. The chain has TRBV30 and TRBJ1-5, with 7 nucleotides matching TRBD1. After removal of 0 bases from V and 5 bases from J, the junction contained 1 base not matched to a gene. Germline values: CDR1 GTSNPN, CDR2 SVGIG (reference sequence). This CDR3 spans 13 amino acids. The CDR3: CAWSVGGDQPQHF. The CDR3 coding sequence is TGTGCCTGGAGTGTAGGGGGCGATCAGCCCCAGCATTTT.

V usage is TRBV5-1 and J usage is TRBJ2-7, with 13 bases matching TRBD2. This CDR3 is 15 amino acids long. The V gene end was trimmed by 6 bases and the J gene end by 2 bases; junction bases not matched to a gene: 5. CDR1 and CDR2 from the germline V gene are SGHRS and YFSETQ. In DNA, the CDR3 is TGCGCCAGCACCAAACTAGCGGGAGGGCCCTACGAGCAGTACTTC. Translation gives CASTKLAGGPYEQYF.

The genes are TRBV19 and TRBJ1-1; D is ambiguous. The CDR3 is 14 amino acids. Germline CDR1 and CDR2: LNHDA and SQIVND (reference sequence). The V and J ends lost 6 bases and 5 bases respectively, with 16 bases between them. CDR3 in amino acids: CASRPRTGRTEAFF. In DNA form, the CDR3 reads TGTGCCAGTAGACCCCGGACCGGTCGGACTGAAGCTTTCTTT.

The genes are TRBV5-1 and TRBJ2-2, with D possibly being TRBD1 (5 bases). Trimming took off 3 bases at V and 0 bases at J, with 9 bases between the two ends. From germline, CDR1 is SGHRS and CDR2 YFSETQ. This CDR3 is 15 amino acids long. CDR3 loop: CASSSDSPNTGELFF. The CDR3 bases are TGCGCCAGCAGCTCTGACAGCCCGAACACCGGGGAGCTGTTTTTT.

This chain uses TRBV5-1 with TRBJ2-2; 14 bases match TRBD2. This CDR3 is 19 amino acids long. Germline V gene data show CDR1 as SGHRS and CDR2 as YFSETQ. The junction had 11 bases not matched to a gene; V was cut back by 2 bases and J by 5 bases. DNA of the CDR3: TGCGCCAGCAGCTTAGTTGGGACTAGCGGGAGACACGTGACCGGGGAGCTGTTTTTT. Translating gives CASSLVGTSGRHVTGELFF.

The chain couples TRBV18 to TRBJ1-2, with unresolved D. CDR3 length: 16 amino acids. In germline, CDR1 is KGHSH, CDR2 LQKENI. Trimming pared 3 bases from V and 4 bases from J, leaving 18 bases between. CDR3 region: CASSPPSGQYSYGYTF. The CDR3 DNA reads TGTGCCAGCTCACCGCCTTCGGGTCAATATAGCTATGGCTACACCTTC.

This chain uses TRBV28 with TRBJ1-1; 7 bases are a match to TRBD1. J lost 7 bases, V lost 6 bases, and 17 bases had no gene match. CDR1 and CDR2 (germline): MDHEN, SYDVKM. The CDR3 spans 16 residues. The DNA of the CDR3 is TGTGCCAGCAGCACAGAATTGGGACAGATCCGTTTTGAAGCTTTCTTT. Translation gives CASSTELGQIRFEAFF. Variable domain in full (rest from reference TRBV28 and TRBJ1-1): DVKVTQSSRYLVKRTGEKVFLECVQDMDHENMFWYRQDPGLGLRLIYFSYDVKMKEKGDIPEGYSVSREKKERFSLILESASTNQTSMYLCASSTELGQIRFEAFFGQGTRLTVV.

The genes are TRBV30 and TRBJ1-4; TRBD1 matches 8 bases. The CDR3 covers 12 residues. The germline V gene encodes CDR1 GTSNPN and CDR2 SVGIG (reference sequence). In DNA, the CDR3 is TGTGCGTCGACAGGGGAGGAAGAAAAACTGTTTTTT. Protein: CASTGEEEKLFF.

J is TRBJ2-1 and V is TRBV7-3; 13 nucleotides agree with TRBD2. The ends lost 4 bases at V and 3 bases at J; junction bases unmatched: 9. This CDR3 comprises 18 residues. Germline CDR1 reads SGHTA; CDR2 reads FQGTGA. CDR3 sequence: CASSSSPGTSGIYNEQFF. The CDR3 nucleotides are TGTGCCAGCAGCTCGAGTCCCGGGACTAGCGGGATCTACAATGAGCAGTTCTTC.

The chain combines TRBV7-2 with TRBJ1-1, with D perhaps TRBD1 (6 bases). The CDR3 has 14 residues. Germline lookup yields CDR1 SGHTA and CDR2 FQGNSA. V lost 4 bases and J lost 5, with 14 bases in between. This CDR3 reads CASSSRQDGTEAFF. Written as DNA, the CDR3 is TGTGCCAGCAGCTCTCGACAGGATGGGACTGAAGCTTTCTTT.

CDR3 in DNA: TGTGCCAGCACCACGGGGGACAGGGGCTACGAGCAGTACTTC. It is translated as CASTTGDRGYEQYF. The chain has TRBV7-2 and TRBJ2-7; 10 bases map to TRBD1. The CDR3 has 14 amino acids. V was clipped by 7 bases and J by 3 bases; unmatched bases: 6. In germline, CDR1 is SGHTA, CDR2 FQGNSA.

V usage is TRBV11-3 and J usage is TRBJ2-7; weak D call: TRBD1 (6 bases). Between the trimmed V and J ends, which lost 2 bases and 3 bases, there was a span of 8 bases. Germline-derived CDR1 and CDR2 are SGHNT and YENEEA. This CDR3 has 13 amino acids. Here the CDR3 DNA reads TGTGCCAGCAGCTTACAGGACAGCTACGAGCAGTACTTC. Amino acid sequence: CASSLQDSYEQYF.

CDR3: CASSEALSGEQYF. The CDR3 DNA reads as TGTGCCAGCAGTGAAGCGCTTTCAGGCGAGCAGTACTTC. The J gene is TRBJ2-7, the V gene TRBV6-1; D unresolved. V lost 0 bases, J lost 6 bases, and 9 bases lay in between. The CDR3 is made up of 13 amino acids. Germline assignment: CDR1 MNHNS and CDR2 SASEGT.

DNA for the CDR3: TGCGCCAGCAGTGCTAGCGGGACCTATGAGCAGTTCTTC. Translating it yields CASSASGTYEQFF. The chain joins TRBV23-1 to TRBJ2-1; 9 positions agree with TRBD2. TRBV23-1 is sorted into the ORF group, with uncertain function. This CDR3 region has 13 residues. Trimming took 5 bases from V and 8 from J; bases not matched to a gene: 4.